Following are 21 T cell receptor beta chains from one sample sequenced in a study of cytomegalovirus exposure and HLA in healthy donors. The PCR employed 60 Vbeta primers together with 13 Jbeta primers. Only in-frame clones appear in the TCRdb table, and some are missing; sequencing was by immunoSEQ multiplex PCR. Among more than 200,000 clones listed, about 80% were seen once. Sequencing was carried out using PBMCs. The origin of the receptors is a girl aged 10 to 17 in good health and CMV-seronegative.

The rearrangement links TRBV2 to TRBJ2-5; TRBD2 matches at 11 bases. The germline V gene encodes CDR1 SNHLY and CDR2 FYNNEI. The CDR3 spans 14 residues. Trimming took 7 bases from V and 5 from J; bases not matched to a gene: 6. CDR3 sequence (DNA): TGTGCCAGCAAGACTAGCGGGGCCTCGGAGACCCAGTACTTC. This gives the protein CASKTSGASETQYF.

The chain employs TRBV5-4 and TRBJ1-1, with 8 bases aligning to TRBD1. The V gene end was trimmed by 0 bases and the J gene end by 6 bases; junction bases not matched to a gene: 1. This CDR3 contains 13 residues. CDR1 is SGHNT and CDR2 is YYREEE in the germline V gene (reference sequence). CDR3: CASSLGTGSEAFF. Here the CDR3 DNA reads TGTGCCAGCAGCTTGGGGACAGGGTCTGAAGCTTTCTTT.

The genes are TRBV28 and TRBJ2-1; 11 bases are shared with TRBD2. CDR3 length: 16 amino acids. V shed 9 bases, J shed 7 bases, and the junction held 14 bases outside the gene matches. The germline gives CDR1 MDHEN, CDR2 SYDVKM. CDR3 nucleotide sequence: TGTGCCAGTAAAGGGCTAGCGGGAGGAATATGGAATGAGCAGTTCTTC. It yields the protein CASKGLAGGIWNEQFF.

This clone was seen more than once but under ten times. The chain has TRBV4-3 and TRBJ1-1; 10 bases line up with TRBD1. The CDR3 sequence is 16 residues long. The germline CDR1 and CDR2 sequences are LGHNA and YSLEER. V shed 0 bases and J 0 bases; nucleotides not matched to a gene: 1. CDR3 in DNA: TGCGCCAGCAGCCAAGAGGGACAGGGGTTGAACACTGAAGCTTTCTTT. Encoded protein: CASSQEGQGLNTEAFF.

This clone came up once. DNA of the CDR3: TGTGCCAGCAGCCCGAGTCCGGGTTCACCCCTCCACTTT. It yields the protein CASSPSPGSPLHF. The rearrangement joins TRBV14 to TRBJ1-6, with D uncertain. The V gene lost 4 bases and the J gene lost 9 bases, with 10 bases spanning the gap. The CDR3 loop spans 13 amino acids. CDR1 SGHDN and CDR2 FVKESK come from the germline V gene.

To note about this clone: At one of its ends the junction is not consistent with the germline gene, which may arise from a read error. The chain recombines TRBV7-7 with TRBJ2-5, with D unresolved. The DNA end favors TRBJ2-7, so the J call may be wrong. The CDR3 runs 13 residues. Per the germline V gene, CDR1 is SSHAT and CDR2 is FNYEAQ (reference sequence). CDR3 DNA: TGTGCTAGCAGCTTAGACCCCGCCTACGAGCAGTACTTC. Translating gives CASSLDPAYEQYF.

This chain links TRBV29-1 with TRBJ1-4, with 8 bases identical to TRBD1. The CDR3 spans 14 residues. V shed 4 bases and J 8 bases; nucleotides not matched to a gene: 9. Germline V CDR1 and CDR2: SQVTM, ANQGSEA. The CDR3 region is CSVVAGQGFEKLFF. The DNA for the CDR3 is TGCAGCGTTGTAGCAGGACAGGGCTTCGAAAAACTGTTTTTT.

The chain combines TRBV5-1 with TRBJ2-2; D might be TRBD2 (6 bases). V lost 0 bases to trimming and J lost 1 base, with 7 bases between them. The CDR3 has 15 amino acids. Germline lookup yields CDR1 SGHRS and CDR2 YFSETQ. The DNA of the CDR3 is TGCGCCAGCAGCTTGGACGGGGGGAACACCGGGGAGCTGTTTTTT. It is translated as CASSLDGGNTGELFF.

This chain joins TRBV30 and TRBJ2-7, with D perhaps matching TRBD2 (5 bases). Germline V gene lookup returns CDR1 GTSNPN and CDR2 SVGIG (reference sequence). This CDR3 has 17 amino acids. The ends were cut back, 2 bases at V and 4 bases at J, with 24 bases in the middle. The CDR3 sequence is CAWSPVVRSGLNYEQYF. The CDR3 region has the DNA TGTGCCTGGAGTCCAGTGGTTAGGAGCGGTCTTAATTACGAGCAGTACTTC. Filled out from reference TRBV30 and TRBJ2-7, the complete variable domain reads SQTIHQWPATLVQPVGSPLSLECTVEGTSNPNLYWYRQAAGRGLQLLFYSVGIGQISSEVPQNLSASRPQDRQFILSSKKLLLSDSGFYLCAWSPVVRSGLNYEQYFGPGTRLTVT.

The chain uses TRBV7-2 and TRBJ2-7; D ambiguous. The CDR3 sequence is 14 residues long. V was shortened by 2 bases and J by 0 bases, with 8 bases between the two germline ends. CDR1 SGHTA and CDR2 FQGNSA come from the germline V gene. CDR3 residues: CASSLMRSSYEQYF. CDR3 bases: TGTGCCAGCAGCTTAATGAGGAGCTCCTACGAGCAGTACTTC.

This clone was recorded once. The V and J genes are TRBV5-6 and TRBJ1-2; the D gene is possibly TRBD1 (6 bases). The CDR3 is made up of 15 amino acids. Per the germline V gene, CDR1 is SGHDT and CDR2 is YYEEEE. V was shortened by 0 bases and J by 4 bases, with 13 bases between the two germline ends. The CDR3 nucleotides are TGTGCCAGCAGCTTGGCCTTAAAAGGGGGCTATGGCTACACCTTC. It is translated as CASSLALKGGYGYTF.

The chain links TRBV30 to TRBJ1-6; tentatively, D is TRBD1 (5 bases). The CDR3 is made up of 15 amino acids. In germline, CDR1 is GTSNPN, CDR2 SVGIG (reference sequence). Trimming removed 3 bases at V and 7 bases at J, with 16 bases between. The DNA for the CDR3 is TGTGCCTGGAGAAGGGGAGGGCTGGGAAATTCACCCCTCCACTTT. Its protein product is CAWRRGGLGNSPLHF.

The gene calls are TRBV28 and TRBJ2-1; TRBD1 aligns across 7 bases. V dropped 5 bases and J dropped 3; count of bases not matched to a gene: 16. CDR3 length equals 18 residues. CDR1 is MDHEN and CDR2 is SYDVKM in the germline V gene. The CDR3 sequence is CASSQITSDRVSYNEQFF. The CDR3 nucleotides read TGTGCCAGCAGTCAAATCACTAGTGACAGGGTGAGCTACAATGAGCAGTTCTTC.

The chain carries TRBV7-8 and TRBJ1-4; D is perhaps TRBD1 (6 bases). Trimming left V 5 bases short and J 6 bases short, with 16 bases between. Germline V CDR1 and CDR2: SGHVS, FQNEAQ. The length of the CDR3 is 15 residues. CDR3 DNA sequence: TGTGCCAGCAGCCTAACACAGGGAGTTCATGAAAAACTGTTTTTT. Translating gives CASSLTQGVHEKLFF.

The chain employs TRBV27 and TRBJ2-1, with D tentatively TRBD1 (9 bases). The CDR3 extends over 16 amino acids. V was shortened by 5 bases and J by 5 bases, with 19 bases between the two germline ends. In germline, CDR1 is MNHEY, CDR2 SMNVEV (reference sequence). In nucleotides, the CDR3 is TGTGCCAGCAGTCCGGGGGGGGACAGGGAACACAATGAGCAGTTCTTC. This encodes CASSPGGDREHNEQFF.

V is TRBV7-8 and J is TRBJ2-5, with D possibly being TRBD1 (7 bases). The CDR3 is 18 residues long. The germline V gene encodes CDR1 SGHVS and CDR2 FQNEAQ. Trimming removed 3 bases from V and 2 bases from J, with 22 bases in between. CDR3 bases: TGTGCCAGCAGCTTGGGGTCAGGGGGGAGGAGGGGTCAAGAGACCCAGTACTTC. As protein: CASSLGSGGRRGQETQYF.

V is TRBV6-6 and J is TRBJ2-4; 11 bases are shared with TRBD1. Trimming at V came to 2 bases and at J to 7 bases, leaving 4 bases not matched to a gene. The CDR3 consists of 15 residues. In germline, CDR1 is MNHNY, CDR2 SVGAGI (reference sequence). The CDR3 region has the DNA TGTGCCAGCAGTTACACCGGGACAGGGGGGAACATTCAGTACTTC. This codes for CASSYTGTGGNIQYF.

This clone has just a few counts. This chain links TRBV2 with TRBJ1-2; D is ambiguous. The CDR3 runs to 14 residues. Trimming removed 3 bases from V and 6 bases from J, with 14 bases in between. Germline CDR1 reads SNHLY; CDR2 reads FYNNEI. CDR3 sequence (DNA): TGTGCCAGCAGTGAGCCTACTACCTATGATGGCTACACCTTC. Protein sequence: CASSEPTTYDGYTF. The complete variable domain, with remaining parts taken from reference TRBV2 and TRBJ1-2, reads EPEVTQTPSHQVTQMGQEVILRCVPISNHLYFYWYRQILGQKVEFLVSFYNNEISEKSEIFDDQFSVERPDGSNFTLKIRSTKLEDSAMYFCASSEPTTYDGYTFGSGTRLTVV.

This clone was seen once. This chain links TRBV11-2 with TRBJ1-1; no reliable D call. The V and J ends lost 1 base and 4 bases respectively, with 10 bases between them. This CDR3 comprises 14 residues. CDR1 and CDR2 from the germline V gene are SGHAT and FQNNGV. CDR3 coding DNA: TGTGCCAGCAGCTTAGCAGGCCTGACCACTGAAGCTTTCTTT. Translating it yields CASSLAGLTTEAFF.

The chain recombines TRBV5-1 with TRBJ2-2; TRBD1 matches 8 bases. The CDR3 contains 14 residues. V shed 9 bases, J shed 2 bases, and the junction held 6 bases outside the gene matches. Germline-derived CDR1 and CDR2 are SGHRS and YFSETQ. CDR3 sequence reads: CATRDRTNTGELFF. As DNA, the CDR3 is TGCGCCACTCGGGACAGGACCAACACCGGGGAGCTGTTTTTT.

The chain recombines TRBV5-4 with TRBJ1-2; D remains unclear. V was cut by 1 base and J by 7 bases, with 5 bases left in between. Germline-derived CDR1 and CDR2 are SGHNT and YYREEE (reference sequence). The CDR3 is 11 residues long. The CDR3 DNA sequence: TGTGCCAGCAGCTTGAATCGTGGCTACACCTTC. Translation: CASSLNRGYTF.